Following are 15 T cell receptor beta chains from one sample sequenced in a study of cytomegalovirus exposure and HLA in healthy donors. TCRdb's table, derived via immunoSEQ multiplex PCR, lists solely in-frame clones and lacks some. The sample contains about 73,000 clones, approximately 94% of which appear only once. Sequencing was performed on PBMCs. These TCRs come from a woman aged 18-29 years in good health and CMV-seronegative.

The chain employs TRBV19 and TRBJ2-1; 7 positions agree with TRBD1. Germline CDR1 reads LNHDA; CDR2 reads SQIVND (reference sequence). V lost 5 bases and J lost 7; bases outside the gene matches: 5. The CDR3 extends over 13 amino acids. CDR3 region: CASSPRGSNEQFF. CDR3 nucleotide sequence: TGTGCCAGTAGTCCCAGGGGGTCTAATGAGCAGTTCTTC.

This clone appeared once. V is TRBV18 and J is TRBJ2-5; possibly TRBD2 for D (6 bases). The CDR3 has 16 amino acids. With 3 bases removed from V and 2 bases from J, the gap between germline ends came to 16 bases. Germline loops: CDR1 KGHSH, CDR2 LQKENI. The CDR3 spells CASSPTPGLTQETQYF. CDR3 in DNA: TGTGCCAGCTCACCCACGCCGGGACTTACTCAAGAGACCCAGTACTTC.

The V gene is TRBV25-1, the J gene TRBJ2-7, with TRBD1 matching over 7 bases. Germline V gene sequence: CDR1 MGHDK, CDR2 SYGVNS. V lost 4 bases and J lost 6; bases outside the gene matches: 6. This CDR3 contains 13 residues. CDR3 in amino acids: CASSAQGIGEQYF. The CDR3, as DNA: TGTGCCAGCAGTGCACAGGGGATTGGCGAGCAGTACTTC.

This rearrangement joins TRBV28 to TRBJ2-5, with 14 bases identical to TRBD2. The CDR3 spans 17 residues. Germline assignment: CDR1 MDHEN and CDR2 SYDVKM. V shed 8 bases, J shed 3 bases, and the junction held 11 bases outside the gene matches. The CDR3 coding sequence is TGTGCCAGCCCTTACCGCCTGACTAGCGGGAGGGAAGAGACCCAGTACTTC. The encoded protein is CASPYRLTSGREETQYF. Looking up the rest from reference TRBV28 and TRBJ2-5 gives the full variable domain: DVKVTQSSRYLVKRTGEKVFLECVQDMDHENMFWYRQDPGLGLRLIYFSYDVKMKEKGDIPEGYSVSREKKERFSLILESASTNQTSMYLCASPYRLTSGREETQYFGPGTRLLVL.

This clone was seen a few times. The V gene is TRBV2, the J gene TRBJ2-3; TRBD2 agrees at 13 bases. CDR1 is SNHLY and CDR2 is FYNNEI in the germline V gene. CDR3 length equals 16 residues. Germline trimming cut 4 bases from V and 4 bases from J; bases unmatched to any gene: 5. CDR3 DNA: TGTGCCAGCAGTGGGACTAGCGGGAGTATTGCAGATACGCAGTATTTT. This translates into CASSGTSGSIADTQYF.

This clone was seen a single time. This chain connects TRBV6-6 to TRBJ2-7; D is possibly TRBD1 (6 bases). In germline, CDR1 is MNHNY, CDR2 SVGAGI (reference sequence). This CDR3 is 12 amino acids long. V lost 4 bases to trimming and J lost 7 bases, with 11 bases between them. CDR3 sequence reads: CASSSPGEEQYF. CDR3 in DNA: TGTGCCAGCAGTTCCCCAGGGGAGGAGCAGTACTTC.

This chain uses TRBV19 with TRBJ1-1, with 10 bases identical to TRBD1. From germline, CDR1 is LNHDA and CDR2 SQIVND (reference sequence). This CDR3 is 15 amino acids long. J was trimmed by 2 bases and V by 6 bases; bases with no gene match: 6. The chain's CDR3 is CASSPRDRGNTEAFF. The CDR3 bases are TGTGCCAGTAGCCCAAGGGACAGGGGAAACACTGAAGCTTTCTTT.

This chain uses TRBV29-1 with TRBJ1-2; maybe TRBD1 (6 bases). V dropped 1 base and J dropped 2 bases, with 11 bases sitting between them. This CDR3 has 14 amino acids. Germline-derived CDR1 and CDR2 are SQVTM and ANQGSEA. This CDR3 reads CSVEVTTGNYGYTF. The CDR3 DNA reads as TGCAGCGTTGAAGTAACTACAGGGAACTATGGCTACACCTTC.

This clone is a singleton in its sample. The V call is TRBV4-2, the J call TRBJ2-3; 10 bases are a match to TRBD2. Germline values: CDR1 LGHNA, CDR2 YNFKEQ. V shed 1 base, J shed 0 bases, and the junction held 1 base outside the gene matches. There are 16 residues in the CDR3. The CDR3: CASSQALAGSTDTQYF. The CDR3 DNA reads as TGTGCCAGCAGCCAAGCACTAGCGGGGAGCACAGATACGCAGTATTTT.

J is TRBJ2-7 and V is TRBV5-4; perhaps TRBD2 as D (5 bases). The germline V gene encodes CDR1 SGHNT and CDR2 YYREEE (reference sequence). V shed 0 bases and J shed 2 bases, with 6 bases lying between them. CDR3 length: 13 residues. In nucleotides, the CDR3 is TGTGCCAGCAGCTTGGAACTAGCCTACGAGCAGTACTTC. It is translated as CASSLELAYEQYF.

The J gene is TRBJ2-1, the V gene TRBV7-3; 11 nucleotides agree with TRBD2. The CDR3 totals 16 residues. Germline V gives CDR1 SGHTA, CDR2 FQGTGA. Trimming removed 5 bases from V and 7 bases from J; junction bases left unmatched: 10. The CDR3 sequence: CASSPLAGGRLNEQFF. As DNA, the CDR3 is TGTGCCAGCAGCCCGTTAGCGGGGGGGCGTTTGAATGAGCAGTTCTTC.

The chain employs TRBV4-1 and TRBJ2-7, with 9 positions matching TRBD2. The V gene's germline CDR1 is MGHRA and CDR2 YSYEKL. V shed 2 bases and J 9 bases; nucleotides not matched to a gene: 11. The CDR3 has 15 amino acids. The CDR3 protein is CASSQIAGDYFGQYF. As DNA, the CDR3 is TGCGCCAGCAGCCAAATAGCGGGAGACTATTTTGGGCAGTACTTC.

The chain has TRBV29-1 and TRBJ2-1; D possibly corresponds to TRBD2 (6 bases). V lost 5 bases to trimming and J lost 8 bases, with 19 bases between them. Looked up from germline, CDR1 is SQVTM and CDR2 is ANQGSEA. This CDR3 is built from 14 residues. This CDR3 is CSVSKVTGGDEQFF. CDR3 in DNA: TGCAGCGTTTCTAAAGTGACTGGAGGGGATGAGCAGTTCTTC.

J is TRBJ2-1 and V is TRBV29-1; the match to TRBD2 covers 9 bases. V shed 7 bases, J shed 2 bases, and the junction held 0 bases outside the gene matches. This CDR3 spans 12 amino acids. Germline CDR1 and CDR2: SQVTM and ANQGSEA. The CDR3 DNA reads as TGCAGCGCTAGCGGGGCCTACAATGAGCAGTTCTTC. Protein sequence: CSASGAYNEQFF.

CDR3 protein: CASSYTGTNTEAFF. CDR3 bases: TGTGCCAGCAGCTATACAGGGACGAACACTGAAGCTTTCTTT. The rearrangement joins TRBV6-5 to TRBJ1-1; TRBD1 is a possible D gene (6 bases). Germline-derived CDR1 and CDR2 are MNHEY and SVGAGI. The V end was cut by 6 bases, the J end by 1 base, with 12 bases between. CDR3 length: 14 residues.